The 32 T cell receptor beta chains listed next were all sequenced from one sample in a study of T-cell reconstitution after alpha-beta-depleted transplantation in children. It was with unique molecular identifiers that the TCRbeta library was prepared. One entry per CDR3 protein results from TCRdb running MiXCR on the PCR reads. The sample has about 400,000 distinct CDR3 sequences; roughly 22% are singletons. Sequencing used PBMCs from the stem cell graft donor, obtained from the stem cell graft. Receptor source: a human donor who donated a stem cell graft to a child with acute myeloid leukemia.

There are many counts of this clonotype. This chain uses TRBV15 with TRBJ2-3, with TRBD1 matching 9 bases. The CDR3 is 16 residues long. The germline CDR1 and CDR2 sequences are LNHNV and YYDKDF (reference sequence). V shed 1 base and J 6 bases; nucleotides not matched to a gene: 8. CDR3 sequence: CATSRASGQGPDTQYF. The DNA for the CDR3 is TGTGCCACCAGCAGAGCATCGGGACAGGGTCCCGATACGCAGTATTTT.

This clonotype appeared many times. J is TRBJ1-2 and V is TRBV6-5, with D perhaps matching TRBD1 (6 bases). V dropped 2 bases and J dropped 8 bases, with 12 bases sitting between them. CDR3 length equals 13 residues. CDR1 and CDR2 (germline): MNHEY, SVGAGI. The CDR3 nucleotides are TGTGCCAGCAGTTACCAGGGGTGGGGAGGCTACACCTTC. Protein product: CASSYQGWGGYTF.

This clonotype occurred once. The chain couples TRBV6-1 to TRBJ1-1; 7 positions match TRBD1. Germline trimming cut 6 bases from V and 4 bases from J; bases unmatched to any gene: 8. Germline loops: CDR1 MNHNS, CDR2 SASEGT. The CDR3 runs 14 residues. In DNA form, the CDR3 reads TGTGCCAGCAGCCCAGACAGGGTCGTCACTGAAGCTTTCTTT. Its translation: CASSPDRVVTEAFF.

This clonotype was seen once. The chain has TRBV4-2 and TRBJ2-3; D is possibly TRBD2 (6 bases). The CDR3 runs 16 residues. Trimming cost V 0 bases and J 5 bases, with 15 bases left between them. Germline assignment: CDR1 LGHNA and CDR2 YNFKEQ. The CDR3 DNA is TGTGCCAGCAGCCAAGATACTAGCTCCCCTGGAGATACGCAGTATTTT. Its protein is CASSQDTSSPGDTQYF.

The chain couples TRBV6-6 to TRBJ1-1, with D unclear. CDR1 is MNHNY and CDR2 is SVGAGI in the germline V gene (reference sequence). V lost 6 bases and J lost 7, with 12 bases in between. This CDR3 contains 12 residues. The CDR3 loop is CASREGLLEAFF. The CDR3 bases are TGTGCCAGCAGAGAGGGCCTACTTGAAGCTTTCTTT.

This clonotype was counted only a few times. The chain links TRBV12-3 or TRBV12-4 to TRBJ2-4; TRBD1 is a possible D gene (7 bases). This CDR3 has 16 residues. V lost 3 bases to trimming and J lost 8 bases, with 20 bases between them. The CDR3 region is CASSFRGATQVHIQYF. In DNA form, the CDR3 reads TGTGCCAGCAGTTTCAGGGGGGCTACGCAAGTTCACATTCAGTACTTC.

This clonotype came up many times. The chain carries TRBV29-1 and TRBJ2-1; 9 bases fit TRBD2. J gave up 4 bases and V 7 bases, and 8 bases lay outside the gene matches. Germline V gives CDR1 SQVTM, CDR2 ANQGSEA. This CDR3 has 14 amino acids. The CDR3 spells CSGYSGRRYNEQFF. CDR3 sequence (DNA): TGCAGCGGGTATAGCGGGAGAAGGTACAATGAGCAGTTCTTC.

V is TRBV27 and J is TRBJ2-5; the match to TRBD2 covers 7 bases. V dropped 5 bases and J dropped 6; count of bases not matched to a gene: 6. Germline V gene sequence: CDR1 MNHEY, CDR2 SMNVEV (reference sequence). The CDR3 covers 13 residues. Here the CDR3 DNA reads TGTGCCAGCAGTACGGGACTAAAACAGACCCAGTACTTC. Protein product: CASSTGLKQTQYF.

At least ten counts were recorded for this clonotype. This sequence joins TRBV12-3 or TRBV12-4 and TRBJ2-1; possibly TRBD2 for D (6 bases). V was trimmed by 6 bases and J by 1 base, leaving 16 bases between them. CDR3 length: 16 residues. The CDR3 sequence is CASRARGSGSYNEQFF. CDR3 nucleotides: TGTGCCAGCAGGGCTCGCGGAAGCGGGTCCTACAATGAGCAGTTCTTC.

This clonotype was detected ten times or more. The genes are TRBV27 and TRBJ2-1; 9 nucleotides line up with TRBD1. CDR1 and CDR2 (germline): MNHEY, SMNVEV (reference sequence). This CDR3 comprises 15 residues. Trimming took 5 bases from V and 6 from J; bases not matched to a gene: 8. The CDR3 coding sequence is TGTGCCAGCAGTGTACCGGGACAGGGTGTCAATGAGCAGTTCTTC. This gives the protein CASSVPGQGVNEQFF.

This clonotype was counted between two and nine times. The rearrangement uses TRBV20-1 and TRBJ2-2; D may be TRBD2 (5 bases). Germline V gene sequence: CDR1 DFQATT, CDR2 SNEGSKA (reference sequence). Trimming left V 2 bases short and J 3 bases short, with 7 bases between. There are 13 residues in the CDR3. The CDR3 region has the DNA TGCAGTGCTAGACACGGGGACACCGGGGAGCTGTTTTTT. Amino acid sequence: CSARHGDTGELFF.

The table lists this clonotype with many counts. This chain links TRBV20-1 with TRBJ1-4; TRBD1 matches 10 bases. Trimming cost V 3 bases and J 7 bases; bases outside gene matches: 5. This CDR3 region has 14 residues. Per the germline V gene, CDR1 is DFQATT and CDR2 is SNEGSKA (reference sequence). CDR3 region: CSASSGTGVEKLFF. The CDR3 region has the DNA TGCAGTGCTAGTTCCGGGACAGGGGTTGAAAAACTGTTTTTT.

The chain combines TRBV5-6 with TRBJ1-1, with unresolved D. Trimming removed 3 bases at V and 1 base at J, with 16 bases between. CDR3 size: 16 residues. The germline CDR1 and CDR2 sequences are SGHDT and YYEEEE. The CDR3 loop is CASSSTLIGENTEAFF. CDR3 DNA sequence: TGTGCCAGCAGCTCGACCCTAATTGGAGAGAACACTGAAGCTTTCTTT.

This chain connects TRBV12-3 or TRBV12-4 to TRBJ2-7, with D maybe TRBD2 (5 bases). This CDR3 comprises 17 residues. Between the trimmed V and J ends, which lost 6 bases and 5 bases, there was a span of 26 bases. This chain's CDR3 is CASSVDRPGRLGDEQYF. CDR3 sequence (DNA): TGTGCCAGCAGCGTAGACCGACCCGGACGATTGGGAGACGAGCAGTACTTC.

CDR3 protein: CASIVAGAQETQYF. DNA for the CDR3: TGTGCCAGCATCGTAGCGGGAGCCCAAGAGACCCAGTACTTC. The V gene is TRBV6-2 or TRBV6-3, the J gene TRBJ2-5, with 9 bases that match TRBD2. Germline lookup yields CDR1 MNHEY and CDR2 SVGEGT. The V segment lost 7 bases and the J segment 1 base; nucleotides outside the gene matches: 4. CDR3 size: 14 residues.

The rearrangement joins TRBV7-8 to TRBJ2-5; D unresolved. Looked up from germline, CDR1 is SGHVS and CDR2 is FQNEAQ. The CDR3 spans 13 residues. Between the trimmed V and J ends, which lost 5 bases and 5 bases, there was a span of 12 bases. The CDR3 DNA sequence: TGTGCCAGCAGCCCGAAGGGCCGGGAGACCCAGTACTTC. Translated, it gives CASSPKGRETQYF.

This clonotype came up many times. This chain links TRBV6-1 with TRBJ2-7; 8 bases map to TRBD2. The J segment lost 2 bases and the V segment lost 7 bases, leaving 10 bases of the junction unmatched. CDR3 size: 15 residues. CDR1 is MNHNS, CDR2 SASEGT, per germline. In nucleotides, the CDR3 is TGTGCCAGCATTCCCATAGCGGGACCTGCCTACGAGCAGTACTTC. This encodes CASIPIAGPAYEQYF.

A word on this clonotype: The conserved closing phenylalanine or tryptophan is absent in this CDR3, likely reflecting a read error. The V gene is TRBV15, the J gene TRBJ1-3; D unresolved. This CDR3 comprises 17 residues. Trimming stripped 5 bases from V and 2 bases from J, with 19 bases between. Germline V gives CDR1 LNHNV, CDR2 YYDKDF (reference sequence). CDR3 residues: CATSETKPTTTGNTIYC. The DNA of the CDR3 is TGTGCCACCAGCGAAACAAAACCAACGACCACTGGAAACACCATATATTGT.

The chain is built from TRBV27 and TRBJ1-5; D might be TRBD1 (5 bases). Germline V lookup: CDR1 MNHEY, CDR2 SMNVEV (reference sequence). The CDR3 extends over 15 amino acids. Trimming took off 0 bases at V and 4 bases at J, with 10 bases between the two ends. CDR3 in amino acids: CASSLSAGGNQPQHF. For the CDR3, the DNA is TGTGCCAGCAGTTTATCGGCGGGGGGAAATCAGCCCCAGCATTTT.

The genes are TRBV27 and TRBJ2-5, with a weak D call TRBD1 (6 bases). CDR1 and CDR2 (germline): MNHEY, SMNVEV (reference sequence). This CDR3 is 14 amino acids long. Between the trimmed V and J ends, which lost 6 bases and 2 bases, there was a span of 13 bases. The CDR3 protein is CASRFSGQQETQYF. In nucleotides, the CDR3 is TGTGCCAGCAGATTTAGTGGACAGCAAGAGACCCAGTACTTC.

V and J are TRBV4-2 and TRBJ2-5; 8 bases line up with TRBD2. V lost 1 base, J lost 4 bases, and 11 bases stayed unmatched. Germline CDR1 LGHNA, CDR2 YNFKEQ. This CDR3 contains 17 residues. CDR3 DNA sequence: TGTGCCAGCAGCCAAGCATATTCGACTAGCGCGCGAGAGACCCAGTACTTC. It encodes CASSQAYSTSARETQYF.

The rearrangement joins TRBV5-1 to TRBJ2-1, with 13 bases fitting TRBD2. V dropped 7 bases and J dropped 5; count of bases not matched to a gene: 6. CDR1 and CDR2 (germline): SGHRS, YFSETQ. The CDR3 runs to 15 residues. The CDR3 reads CASLLAGGPHNEQFF. Written as DNA, the CDR3 is TGCGCCAGCCTACTAGCGGGAGGGCCCCACAATGAGCAGTTCTTC.

In its sample, this clonotype was seen many times. The rearrangement joins TRBV6-2 or TRBV6-3 to TRBJ2-1, with D unresolved. V was clipped by 6 bases and J by 9 bases, with 9 bases between them. Germline values: CDR1 MNHEY, CDR2 SVGEGT. The CDR3 consists of 11 residues. This CDR3 reads CASSPSGEQFF. CDR3 nucleotide sequence: TGTGCCAGCAGCCCCTCTGGTGAGCAGTTCTTC.

The table lists this clonotype with a few counts. The chain employs TRBV20-1 and TRBJ2-7, with TRBD1 matching 11 bases. Per the germline V gene, CDR1 is DFQATT and CDR2 is SNEGSKA (reference sequence). With 6 bases clipped from V and 4 bases from J, the junction kept 8 bases outside the gene matches. This CDR3 region has 14 residues. The CDR3: CSAVTGTGGYEQYF. In DNA form, the CDR3 reads TGCAGTGCCGTGACCGGGACAGGGGGTTACGAGCAGTACTTC.

This rearrangement joins TRBV10-3 to TRBJ2-1; D is uncertain. The V gene's germline CDR1 is ENHRY and CDR2 SYGVKD. The CDR3 is 11 residues long. V was pared by 7 bases and J by 8 bases, with 9 bases between. The CDR3 reads CAIKVDYEQFF. The DNA of the CDR3 is TGTGCCATCAAGGTAGACTATGAGCAGTTCTTC.

V gene TRBV6-2 or TRBV6-3 combines with J gene TRBJ2-7; 14 bases map to TRBD2. This CDR3 has 22 residues. Germline lookup yields CDR1 MNHEY and CDR2 SVGEGT. The V gene end was trimmed by 0 bases and the J gene end by 4 bases; junction bases not matched to a gene: 20. Here the CDR3 reads CASSYSTTTGTSGSGWSYEQYF. The CDR3 DNA follows: TGTGCCAGCAGTTACTCGACGACGACCGGGACTAGCGGGAGTGGCTGGTCTTACGAGCAGTACTTC.

This chain connects TRBV5-1 to TRBJ1-6; D possibly corresponds to TRBD1 (5 bases). Looked up from germline, CDR1 is SGHRS and CDR2 is YFSETQ. This CDR3 has 14 amino acids. V dropped 0 bases and J dropped 8 bases, with 9 bases sitting between them. The CDR3 DNA reads TGCGCCAGCAGCTTGGAAGGGGCATATTCACCCCTCCACTTT. This translates into CASSLEGAYSPLHF. Full variable domain (missing parts from reference TRBV5-1 and TRBJ1-6): KAGVTQTPRYLIKTRGQQVTLSCSPISGHRSVSWYQQTPGQGLQFLFEYFSETQRNKGNFPGRFSGRQFSNSRSEMNVSTLELGDSALYLCASSLEGAYSPLHFGNGTRLTVT.

This clonotype was counted many times. CDR3 sequence reads: CSARRTDTYEQYF. The CDR3, as DNA: TGCAGCGCCCGGCGGACGGACACCTACGAGCAGTACTTC. The rearrangement uses TRBV29-1 and TRBJ2-7; possible D gene TRBD1, 5 bases. This CDR3 spans 13 amino acids. The germline V gene encodes CDR1 SQVTM and CDR2 ANQGSEA. V was pared by 7 bases and J by 2 bases, with 15 bases between.

This clonotype was recorded at least ten times. CDR3 region: CSVRGVETSTDTQYF. The CDR3 DNA is TGCAGTGTCCGGGGGGTAGAAACTAGCACAGATACGCAGTATTTT. This chain joins TRBV20-1 and TRBJ2-3; TRBD2 matches 7 bases. CDR1 is DFQATT, CDR2 SNEGSKA, per germline (reference sequence). This CDR3 is 15 amino acids long. The ends lost 7 bases at V and 0 bases at J; junction bases unmatched: 10.

This clonotype came up many times. The chain has TRBV29-1 and TRBJ2-7; 9 nucleotides agree with TRBD1. The CDR3 sequence is 16 residues long. Per germline, CDR1 SQVTM and CDR2 ANQGSEA. J gave up 4 bases and V 8 bases, and 18 bases lay outside the gene matches. The CDR3 coding sequence is TGCAGCCCTAGGATCCCGGGACAGGGTTATGAATACGAGCAGTACTTC. Its protein is CSPRIPGQGYEYEQYF.

The chain recombines TRBV7-9 with TRBJ2-6; D is perhaps TRBD2 (6 bases). CDR1 and CDR2 (germline): SEHNR, FQNEAQ (reference sequence). This CDR3 contains 17 residues. V was trimmed by 5 bases and J by 0 bases, leaving 14 bases between them. DNA of the CDR3: TGTGCCAGCAGCGTGGGGGACTCCCACTCTGGGGCCAACGTCCTGACTTTC. This gives the protein CASSVGDSHSGANVLTF.

This chain uses TRBV11-1 with TRBJ2-1, with 13 bases matching TRBD2. Germline CDR1 and CDR2: SGHAT and FQDESV (reference sequence). The CDR3 is 20 residues long. V lost 1 base, J lost 0 bases, and 9 bases stayed unmatched. The CDR3 sequence is CASSLVLTSGRLYSYNEQFF. The CDR3 DNA reads TGTGCCAGCAGCTTAGTTTTGACTAGCGGGAGGTTATACTCCTACAATGAGCAGTTCTTC.